A single sample gave rise to the 27 T cell receptor beta chains below, sequenced in a study of T cell responses to AZD1222 COVID-19 vaccine. Assay: immunoSEQ multiplex PCR; the TCRdb copy retains only in-frame clones and omits some. The data show 100,000 to 150,000 clones, more than 70% seen once. Source: peripheral blood, taken on day 0 of AZD1222 vaccination. Source of these receptors: an adult in good health.

This clone was detected a few times. The chain carries TRBV6-5 and TRBJ1-2, with 7 bases aligning to TRBD1. The junction had 12 bases not matched to a gene; V was cut back by 6 bases and J by 8 bases. There are 14 residues in the CDR3. Germline CDR1 reads MNHEY; CDR2 reads SVGAGI. DNA for the CDR3: TGTGCCAGCAGACCAGGGGGACGGGTGTTGGGCTACACCTTC. It translates to CASRPGGRVLGYTF.

This rearrangement joins TRBV12-5 to TRBJ2-1, with 13 nucleotides matching TRBD2. Germline CDR1 LGHNT, CDR2 FRNRAP. The ends lost 6 bases at V and 8 bases at J; junction bases unmatched: 22. CDR3 length equals 20 residues. This CDR3 is CASGNIQKNPGTSGVDEQFF. As DNA, the CDR3 is TGTGCTAGTGGCAACATCCAAAAAAACCCCGGGACTAGCGGGGTGGATGAGCAGTTCTTC.

The genes are TRBV7-9 and TRBJ2-1; either TRBD1 or TRBD2 may supply D (5 bases each). Trimming stripped 2 bases from V and 10 bases from J, with 21 bases between. The CDR3 extends over 16 amino acids. The V gene's germline CDR1 is SEHNR and CDR2 FQNEAQ (reference sequence). CDR3 protein: CASSLTPGPLQEEQFF. Written as DNA, the CDR3 is TGTGCCAGCAGCTTAACACCGGGACCTCTCCAGGAGGAGCAGTTCTTC.

J is TRBJ2-3 and V is TRBV7-2; 7 bases align to TRBD1. J was trimmed by 4 bases and V by 5 bases; bases with no gene match: 9. The CDR3 consists of 15 residues. In germline, CDR1 is SGHTA, CDR2 FQGNSA. The DNA of the CDR3 is TGTGCCAGCAGCCGTGCACTGACAGGGTCAGATACGCAGTATTTT. Its protein product is CASSRALTGSDTQYF.

The chain employs TRBV2 and TRBJ1-2; D is unclear. CDR3 length equals 15 residues. CDR1 is SNHLY, CDR2 FYNNEI, per germline. Trimming cost V 3 bases and J 1 base, with 12 bases left between them. The CDR3 sequence: CASSDGRLNNYGYTF. The DNA for the CDR3 is TGTGCCAGCAGTGACGGCAGACTAAATAACTATGGCTACACCTTC.

The chain joins TRBV19 to TRBJ2-7, with 9 nucleotides matching TRBD1. Germline CDR1 is LNHDA and CDR2 is SQIVND (reference sequence). The CDR3 is 15 residues long. V trimming: 5 bases; J trimming: 5 bases; junction bases outside the gene matches: 10. The chain's CDR3 is CASSWGGTGSNEQYF. The CDR3 nucleotides read TGTGCCAGTAGTTGGGGGGGGACAGGGAGTAACGAGCAGTACTTC.

The chain uses TRBV7-2 and TRBJ2-7, with D hard to call. The CDR3 is made up of 13 amino acids. Germline V gene sequence: CDR1 SGHTA, CDR2 FQGNSA. The V end lost 4 bases, the J end lost 3 bases, and 10 bases lay between the germline ends. The CDR3 nucleotides read TGTGCCAGCAGCTCAAGGGCTTTCTACGAGCAGTACTTC. Protein sequence: CASSSRAFYEQYF.

This chain joins TRBV7-8 and TRBJ2-1; D gene unclear. The V end lost 5 bases, the J end lost 9 bases, and 11 bases lay between the germline ends. Germline assignment: CDR1 SGHVS and CDR2 FQNEAQ. The CDR3 loop spans 12 amino acids. CDR3 nucleotide sequence: TGTGCCAGCAGCCCCACTTGGGGTGAGCAGTTCTTC. It is translated as CASSPTWGEQFF.

The chain combines TRBV27 with TRBJ1-2; D possibly corresponds to TRBD1 (5 bases). Trimming shortened V by 5 bases and J by 6 bases, and 16 bases separated the two germline ends. CDR3 size: 14 residues. From germline, CDR1 is MNHEY and CDR2 SMNVEV (reference sequence). The CDR3 spells CASSLTLGENGYTF. The DNA for the CDR3 is TGTGCCAGCAGTCTCACTCTGGGGGAGAATGGCTACACCTTC.

This chain links TRBV18 with TRBJ2-5, with 12 bases matching TRBD2. V lost 5 bases, J lost 4 bases, and 5 bases stayed unmatched. The CDR3 is 15 amino acids. Germline V lookup: CDR1 KGHSH, CDR2 LQKENI. CDR3 sequence: CASSTLAGGLETQYF. In nucleotides, the CDR3 is TGTGCCAGCTCAACTCTAGCGGGAGGGTTAGAGACCCAGTACTTC.

The chain carries TRBV5-4 and TRBJ1-6; TRBD1 matches 8 bases. This CDR3 comprises 14 residues. Per the germline V gene, CDR1 is SGHNT and CDR2 is YYREEE (reference sequence). V was pared by 6 bases and J by 5 bases, with 4 bases of the junction left unmatched. For the CDR3, the DNA is TGTGCCAGCACCGTACAGGGGGATAATTCACCCCTCCACTTT. Its protein is CASTVQGDNSPLHF.

On this clone itself: One end of the junction fails to match germline, which may point to a read error. The genes are TRBV6-6 and TRBJ1-1; D call uncertain. This CDR3 is 10 amino acids long. In germline, CDR1 is MNHNY, CDR2 SVGAGI (reference sequence). The CDR3 is CASRNIEAFF. The CDR3 nucleotides read TGTGCCAGCAGGAACATTGAAGCTTTCTTT.

The gene calls are TRBV5-8 and TRBJ1-1; D gene ambiguous. Germline values: CDR1 SGHTS, CDR2 YDEGEE. Trimming removed 5 bases from V and 2 bases from J, with 13 bases in between. This CDR3 is 14 amino acids long. CDR3: CASRRYGSNTEAFF. In nucleotides, the CDR3 is TGTGCCAGCAGGAGGTACGGTTCTAACACTGAAGCTTTCTTT.

This clone was seen a few times. The V and J genes are TRBV19 and TRBJ1-5, with a tentative D call TRBD1 (6 bases). The germline V gene has CDR1 LNHDA and CDR2 SQIVND (reference sequence). The CDR3 totals 14 residues. The ends were cut back, 3 bases at V and 7 bases at J, with 13 bases in the middle. In DNA form, the CDR3 reads TGTGCCAGTAGTATCCGGCAGGGGCGCCAGCCCCAGCATTTT. Its protein is CASSIRQGRQPQHF.

The chain employs TRBV7-6 and TRBJ2-2; D may be TRBD1 or TRBD2 (5 bases each). This CDR3 spans 17 amino acids. Germline CDR1 is SGHVS and CDR2 is FNYEAQ. Deletions cut 1 base from V and 0 bases from J, with 12 bases between. CDR3 coding DNA: TGTGCCAGCAGCTTAGTGATGCAGGGAGCGAACACCGGGGAGCTGTTTTTT. It translates to CASSLVMQGANTGELFF.

The CDR3: CASSLGTQAYNEQFF. DNA for the CDR3: TGTGCCAGCAGCCTCGGGACACAAGCCTACAATGAGCAGTTCTTC. The rearrangement joins TRBV6-5 to TRBJ2-1; D is perhaps TRBD1 (6 bases). Trimming pared 6 bases from V and 2 bases from J, leaving 14 bases between. The CDR3 has 15 amino acids. Germline CDR1 reads MNHEY; CDR2 reads SVGAGI.

This clone was seen only once. The chain is built from TRBV9 and TRBJ2-5; 14 bases agree with TRBD2. J lost 3 bases, V lost 1 base, and 5 bases had no gene match. The CDR3 is 17 amino acids. Germline CDR1 is SGDLS and CDR2 is YYNGEE. The CDR3 is CASSVTTSGRAEETQYF. CDR3 DNA sequence: TGTGCCAGCAGCGTAACGACTAGCGGGAGGGCCGAAGAGACCCAGTACTTC.

V and J are TRBV7-3 and TRBJ1-1, with D hard to call. V lost 3 bases and J 5 bases, leaving 10 bases between the germline ends. The CDR3 has 13 amino acids. Germline assignment: CDR1 SGHTA and CDR2 FQGTGA. CDR3: CASSFNEGTEAFF. DNA of the CDR3: TGTGCCAGCAGCTTCAATGAGGGTACTGAAGCTTTCTTT.

The J gene is TRBJ1-2, the V gene TRBV7-9; 7 bases map to TRBD1. This CDR3 has 16 amino acids. V lost 3 bases and J lost 2; bases outside the gene matches: 9. Germline values: CDR1 SEHNR, CDR2 FQNEAQ (reference sequence). CDR3 DNA: TGTGCCAGCAGCTTGAGTGGGGACAGACAAAACTATGGCTACACCTTC. Its protein is CASSLSGDRQNYGYTF.

V is TRBV30 and J is TRBJ2-3; possible D gene TRBD2, 5 bases. Germline V gene lookup returns CDR1 GTSNPN and CDR2 SVGIG (reference sequence). Trimming shortened V by 0 bases and J by 1 base, and 8 bases separated the two germline ends. The CDR3 extends over 14 amino acids. The CDR3 DNA reads TGTGCCTGGAGTGTTGGGAGAGGCACAGATACGCAGTATTTT. The encoded protein is CAWSVGRGTDTQYF.

This chain connects TRBV9 to TRBJ2-2, with 8 bases identical to TRBD2. CDR1 SGDLS and CDR2 YYNGEE come from the germline V gene. The CDR3 extends over 15 amino acids. Trimming at V came to 3 bases and at J to 5 bases, leaving 6 bases not matched to a gene. This CDR3 is CASSDRAGATGELFF. The DNA for the CDR3 is TGTGCCAGCAGCGACAGAGCGGGAGCTACCGGGGAGCTGTTTTTT. Drawing the rest from reference TRBV9 and TRBJ2-2, the complete variable domain is DSGVTQTPKHLITATGQRVTLRCSPRSGDLSVYWYQQSLDQGLQFLIQYYNGEERAKGNILERFSAQQFPDLHSELNLSSLELGDSALYFCASSDRAGATGELFFGEGSRLTVL.

V gene TRBV5-1 combines with J gene TRBJ2-3; 11 bases fit TRBD2. Germline lookup yields CDR1 SGHRS and CDR2 YFSETQ. Losses at the gene ends were 0 bases for V and 1 base for J; bases not matched to a gene: 1. The CDR3 covers 16 residues. As DNA, the CDR3 is TGCGCCAGCAGCTTGGTACTAGCGGGAGGCACAGATACGCAGTATTTT. Translation: CASSLVLAGGTDTQYF.

The chain recombines TRBV18 with TRBJ1-2; D gene unclear. The CDR3 extends over 12 amino acids. The V and J ends lost 3 bases and 8 bases respectively, with 10 bases between them. CDR1 and CDR2 from the germline V gene are KGHSH and LQKENI. The CDR3 protein is CASSPREDGYTF. CDR3 coding DNA: TGTGCCAGCTCACCGAGGGAGGACGGCTACACCTTC.

The chain recombines TRBV7-3 with TRBJ2-7, with D maybe TRBD2 (6 bases). V lost 5 bases to trimming and J lost 2 bases, with 16 bases between them. The V gene's germline CDR1 is SGHTA and CDR2 FQGTGA. The CDR3 sequence is 15 residues long. As DNA, the CDR3 is TGTGCCAGCAGCGAAGTTAGCGGACCTACCTACGAGCAGTACTTC. As protein: CASSEVSGPTYEQYF.

The rearrangement joins TRBV6-5 to TRBJ1-1; tentative D call: TRBD1 (6 bases). The CDR3 is made up of 14 amino acids. Per germline, CDR1 MNHEY and CDR2 SVGAGI. The V end lost 4 bases, the J end lost 1 base, and 10 bases lay between the germline ends. The CDR3 DNA follows: TGTGCCAGCAGTTCAGGGGTCCAGAACACTGAAGCTTTCTTT. Its translation is CASSSGVQNTEAFF.

CDR3 protein: CASSVLQGTGELFF. DNA of the CDR3: TGTGCCAGTAGTGTACTACAGGGAACCGGGGAGCTGTTTTTT. The chain has TRBV19 and TRBJ2-2; D perhaps matches TRBD1 (6 bases). V was shortened by 5 bases and J by 5 bases, with 12 bases between the two germline ends. Looked up from germline, CDR1 is LNHDA and CDR2 is SQIVND (reference sequence). The CDR3 has 14 residues.

This sequence joins TRBV6-5 and TRBJ1-2, with D maybe TRBD1 (5 bases). Trimming removed 5 bases from V and 4 bases from J, with 11 bases in between. Per the germline V gene, CDR1 is MNHEY and CDR2 is SVGAGI. The CDR3 runs 13 residues. CDR3 region: CASSPGIVYGYTF. CDR3 in DNA: TGTGCCAGCAGTCCAGGGATAGTCTATGGCTACACCTTC.